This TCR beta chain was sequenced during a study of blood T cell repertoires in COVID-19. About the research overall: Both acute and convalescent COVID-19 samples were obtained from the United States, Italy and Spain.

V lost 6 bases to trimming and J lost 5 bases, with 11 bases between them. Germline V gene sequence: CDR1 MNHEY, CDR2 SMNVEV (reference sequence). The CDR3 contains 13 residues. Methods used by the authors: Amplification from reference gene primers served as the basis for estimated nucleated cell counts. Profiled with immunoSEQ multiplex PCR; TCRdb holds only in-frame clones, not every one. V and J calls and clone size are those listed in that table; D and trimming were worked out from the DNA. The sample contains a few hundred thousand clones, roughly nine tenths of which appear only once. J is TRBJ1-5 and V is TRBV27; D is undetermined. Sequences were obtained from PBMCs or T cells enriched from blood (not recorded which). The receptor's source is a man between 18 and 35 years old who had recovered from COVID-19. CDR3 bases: TGTGCCAGCAGCCTAGGTACGCATCAGCCCCAGCATTTT. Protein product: CASSLGTHQPQHF.